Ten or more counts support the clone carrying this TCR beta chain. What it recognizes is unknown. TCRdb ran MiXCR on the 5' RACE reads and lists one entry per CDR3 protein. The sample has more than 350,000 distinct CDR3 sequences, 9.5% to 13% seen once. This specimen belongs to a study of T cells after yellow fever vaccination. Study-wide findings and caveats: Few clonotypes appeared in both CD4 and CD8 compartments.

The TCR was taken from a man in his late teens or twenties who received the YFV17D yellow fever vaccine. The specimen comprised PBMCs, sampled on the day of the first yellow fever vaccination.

The DNA for the CDR3 is TGTGCCAGCGCTCTCGGGGGGGGGACAGATACGCAGTATTTT. Its translation: CASALGGGTDTQYF. The chain employs TRBV12-3 or TRBV12-4 and TRBJ2-3, with 8 positions matching TRBD2. V shed 8 bases, J shed 3 bases, and the junction held 7 bases outside the gene matches. The CDR3 sequence is 14 residues long.